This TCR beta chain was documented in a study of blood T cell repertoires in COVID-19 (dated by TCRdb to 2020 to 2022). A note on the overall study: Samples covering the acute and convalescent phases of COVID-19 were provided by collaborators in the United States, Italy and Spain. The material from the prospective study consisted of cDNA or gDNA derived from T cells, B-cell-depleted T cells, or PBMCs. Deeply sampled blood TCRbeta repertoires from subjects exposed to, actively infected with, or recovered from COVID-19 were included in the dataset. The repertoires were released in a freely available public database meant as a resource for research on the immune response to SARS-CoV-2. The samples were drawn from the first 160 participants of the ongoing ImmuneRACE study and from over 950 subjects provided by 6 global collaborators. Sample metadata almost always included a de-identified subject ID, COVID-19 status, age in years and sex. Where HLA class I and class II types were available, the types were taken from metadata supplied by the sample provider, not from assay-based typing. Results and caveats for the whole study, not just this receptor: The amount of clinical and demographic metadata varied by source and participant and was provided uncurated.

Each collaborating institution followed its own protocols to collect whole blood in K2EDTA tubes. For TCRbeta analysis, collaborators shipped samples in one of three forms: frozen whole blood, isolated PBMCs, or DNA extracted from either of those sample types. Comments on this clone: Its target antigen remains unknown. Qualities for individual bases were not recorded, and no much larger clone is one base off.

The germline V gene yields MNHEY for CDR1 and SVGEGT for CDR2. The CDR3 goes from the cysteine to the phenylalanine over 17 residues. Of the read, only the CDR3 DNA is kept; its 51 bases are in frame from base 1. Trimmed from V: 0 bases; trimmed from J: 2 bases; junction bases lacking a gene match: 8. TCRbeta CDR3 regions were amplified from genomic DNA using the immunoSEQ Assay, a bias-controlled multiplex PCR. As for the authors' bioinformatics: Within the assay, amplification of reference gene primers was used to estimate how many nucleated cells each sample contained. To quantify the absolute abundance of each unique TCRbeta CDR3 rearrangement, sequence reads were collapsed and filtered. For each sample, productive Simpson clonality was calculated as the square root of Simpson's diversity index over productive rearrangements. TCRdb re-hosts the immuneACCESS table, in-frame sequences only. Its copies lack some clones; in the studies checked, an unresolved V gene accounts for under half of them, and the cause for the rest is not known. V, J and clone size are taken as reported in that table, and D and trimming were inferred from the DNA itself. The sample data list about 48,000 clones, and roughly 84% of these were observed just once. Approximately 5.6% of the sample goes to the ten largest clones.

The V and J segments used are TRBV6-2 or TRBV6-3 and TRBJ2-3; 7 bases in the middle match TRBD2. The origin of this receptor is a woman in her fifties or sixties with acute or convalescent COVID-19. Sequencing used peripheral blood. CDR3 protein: CASSYSPSGTLTDTQYF. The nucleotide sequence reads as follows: TGTGCCAGCAGTTACTCTCCTAGCGGTACCCTCACAGATACGCAGTATTTT.